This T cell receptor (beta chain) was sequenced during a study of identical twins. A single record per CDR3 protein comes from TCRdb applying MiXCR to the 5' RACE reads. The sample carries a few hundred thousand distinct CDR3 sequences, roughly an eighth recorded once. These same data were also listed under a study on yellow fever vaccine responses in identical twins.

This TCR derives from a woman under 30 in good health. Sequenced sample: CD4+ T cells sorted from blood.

The CDR3, as DNA: TGTGCCAGCAGCGTAGAAGTGCGGCCGAACACCGGGGAGCTGTTTTTT. Residues: CASSVEVRPNTGELFF. V and J are TRBV7-6 and TRBJ2-2, with D unresolved. V was shortened by 5 bases and J by 0 bases, with 13 bases between the two germline ends. The CDR3 loop spans 16 amino acids. The germline gives CDR1 SGHVS, CDR2 FNYEAQ.